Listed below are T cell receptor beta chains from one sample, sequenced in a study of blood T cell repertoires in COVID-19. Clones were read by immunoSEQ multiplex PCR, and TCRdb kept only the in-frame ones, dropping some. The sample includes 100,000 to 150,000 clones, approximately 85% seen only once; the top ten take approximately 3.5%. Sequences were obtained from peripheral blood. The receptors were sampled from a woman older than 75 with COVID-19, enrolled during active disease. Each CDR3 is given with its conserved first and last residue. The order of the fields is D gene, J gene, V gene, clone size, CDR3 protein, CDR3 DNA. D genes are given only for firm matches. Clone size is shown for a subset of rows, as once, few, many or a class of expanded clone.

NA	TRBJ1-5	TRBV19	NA	CASSPIREPQHF	TGTGCCAGTAGCCCCATCCGAGAGCCCCAGCATTTT
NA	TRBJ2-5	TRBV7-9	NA	CASSTWSQETQYF	TGTGCCAGCAGCACGTGGAGTCAAGAGACCCAGTACTTC
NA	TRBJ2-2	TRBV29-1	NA	CSVAPGTGELFF	TGCAGCGTCGCCCCGGGCACCGGGGAGCTGTTTTTT
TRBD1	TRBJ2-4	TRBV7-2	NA	CASSQDRGKNIQYF	TGTGCCAGCAGCCAGGACAGGGGCAAAAACATTCAGTACTTC
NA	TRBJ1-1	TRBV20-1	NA	CSARRSGEAFF	TGCAGTGCTCGCCGTTCGGGGGAAGCTTTCTTT
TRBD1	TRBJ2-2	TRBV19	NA	CASSTGTGANTGELFF	TGTGCCAGTAGTACCGGGACAGGGGCGAACACCGGGGAGCTGTTTTTT
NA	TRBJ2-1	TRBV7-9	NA	CASSERAHNEQFF	TGTGCCAGCAGTGAGCGGGCACACAATGAGCAGTTCTTC
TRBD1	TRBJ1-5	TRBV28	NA	CASRTGQGVSQPQHF	TGTGCCAGCAGAACGGGACAGGGTGTTTCCCAGCCCCAGCATTTT
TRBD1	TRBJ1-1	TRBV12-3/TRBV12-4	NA	CASTGTGVHEAFF	TGTGCCAGCACCGGGACAGGGGTGCATGAAGCTTTCTTT
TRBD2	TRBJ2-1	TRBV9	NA	CASSPPIAGGPDEQFF	TGTGCCAGCAGCCCACCCATAGCGGGAGGGCCGGATGAGCAGTTCTTC
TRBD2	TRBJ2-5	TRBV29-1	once	CSARLAGVMETQYF	TGCAGCGCAAGACTAGCGGGAGTTATGGAGACCCAGTACTTC
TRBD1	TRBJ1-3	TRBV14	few	CASSRTGTDLNTIYF	TGTGCCAGCAGCCGGACAGGGACCGACTTAAACACCATATATTTT
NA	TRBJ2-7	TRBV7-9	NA	CASSQASAVAEQYF	TGTGCCAGCAGCCAAGCTAGCGCCGTTGCAGAGCAGTACTTC
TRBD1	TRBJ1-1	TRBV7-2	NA	CASSLTGAGDTEAFF	TGTGCCAGCAGCTTGACAGGGGCCGGGGACACTGAAGCTTTCTTT
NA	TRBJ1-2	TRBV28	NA	CASSLYRQEGYTF	TGTGCCAGCAGTTTATACAGGCAAGAGGGCTACACCTTC
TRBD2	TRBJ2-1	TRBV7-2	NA	CASSSGLVGSEQFF	TGTGCCAGCAGCTCTGGACTAGTTGGCAGTGAGCAGTTCTTC
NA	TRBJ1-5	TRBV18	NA	CASSPPEGSSNQPQHF	TGTGCCAGCTCACCCCCGGAAGGGAGTAGCAATCAGCCCCAGCATTTT
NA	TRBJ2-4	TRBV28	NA	CASSLPAGKNIQYF	TGTGCCAGCAGTTTGCCGGCGGGAAAAAACATTCAGTACTTC
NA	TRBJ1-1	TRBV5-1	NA	CASSLDVGGARAFF	TGCGCCAGCAGCTTGGATGTCGGGGGGGCTCGAGCTTTCTTT
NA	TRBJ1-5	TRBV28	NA	CASSLDRFQPQHF	TGTGCCAGCAGTTTAGACAGATTTCAGCCCCAGCATTTT
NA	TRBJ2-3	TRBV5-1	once	CASSPASDYTDTQYF	TGCGCCAGCAGCCCCGCTAGCGACTACACAGATACGCAGTATTTT
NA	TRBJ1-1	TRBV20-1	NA	CSASDPRGNTEAFF	TGCAGTGCTAGTGACCCAAGGGGGAACACTGAAGCTTTCTTT
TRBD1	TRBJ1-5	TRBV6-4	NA	CASSVRDRGQSQPQHF	TGTGCCAGCAGTGTTCGGGACAGGGGGCAGAGTCAGCCCCAGCATTTT
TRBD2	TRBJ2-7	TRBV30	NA	CAWSVLTAGGSSYEQYF	TGTGCCTGGAGTGTCCTCACCGCGGGGGGGAGCTCCTACGAGCAGTACTTC
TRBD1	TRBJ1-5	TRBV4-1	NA	CASSHPTGEQPQHF	TGCGCCAGCAGCCACCCGACAGGGGAACAGCCCCAGCATTTT
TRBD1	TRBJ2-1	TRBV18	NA	CASSPLGQGVNEQFF	TGTGCCAGCTCACCACTGGGACAGGGGGTCAATGAGCAGTTCTTC
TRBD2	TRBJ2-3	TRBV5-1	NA	CASSPSGSADTQYF	TGCGCCAGCAGCCCAAGCGGGAGCGCAGATACGCAGTATTTT
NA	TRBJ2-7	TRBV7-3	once	CASSPSGPYEQYF	TGTGCCAGCAGCCCGAGCGGCCCCTACGAGCAGTACTTC
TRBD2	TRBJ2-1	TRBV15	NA	CATSRDRGSSRGRALEQFF	TGTGCCACCAGCAGAGATAGGGGCTCGTCGCGCGGGAGGGCCCTTGAGCAGTTCTTC
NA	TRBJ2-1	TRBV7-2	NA	CASSLRLVNEQFF	TGTGCCAGCAGCTTGAGACTAGTCAATGAGCAGTTCTTC
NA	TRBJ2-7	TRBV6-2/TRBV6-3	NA	CASSPEGRGVHEQYF	TGTGCCAGCAGCCCCGAGGGCAGAGGAGTCCACGAGCAGTACTTC
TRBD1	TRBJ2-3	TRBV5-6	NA	CASSFRQGRYDTQYF	TGTGCCAGCAGCTTTCGACAGGGACGCTACGATACGCAGTATTTT
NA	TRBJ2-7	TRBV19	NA	CASSITPNIDSYEQYF	TGTGCCAGTAGTATAACCCCGAATATAGACTCCTACGAGCAGTACTTC
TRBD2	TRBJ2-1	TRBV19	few	CASSISGTSFGEQFF	TGTGCCAGTAGTATCTCCGGGACTAGCTTCGGCGAGCAGTTCTTC
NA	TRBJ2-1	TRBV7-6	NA	CASSLGEGYYNEQFF	TGTGCCAGCAGCTTAGGTGAGGGATATTACAATGAGCAGTTCTTC
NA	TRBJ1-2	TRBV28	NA	CASSPTDYYGYTF	TGTGCCAGCAGTCCGACAGATTACTATGGCTACACCTTC
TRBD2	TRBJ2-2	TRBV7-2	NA	CASSLSGKGTGELFF	TGTGCCAGCAGCTTAAGCGGGAAGGGCACCGGGGAGCTGTTTTTT
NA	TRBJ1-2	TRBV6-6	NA	CASSPQTGNYGYTF	TGTGCCAGCAGTCCCCAAACAGGAAACTATGGCTACACCTTC
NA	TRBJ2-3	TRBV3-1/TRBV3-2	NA	CASSQDQVVAGTQYF	TGTGCCAGCAGCCAAGATCAAGTCGTCGCAGGTACGCAGTATTTT
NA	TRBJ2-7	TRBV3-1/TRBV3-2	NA	CASSQVKRGTAGKQYF	TGTGCCAGCAGCCAAGTAAAGCGGGGGACAGCCGGAAAGCAGTACTTC
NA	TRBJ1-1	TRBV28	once	CASSPQMNTEAFF	TGTGCCAGCAGTCCGCAGATGAACACTGAAGCTTTCTTT
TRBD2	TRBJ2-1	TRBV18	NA	CASSLTSGAYNEQFF	TGTGCCAGCTCCCTCACTAGCGGAGCTTACAATGAGCAGTTCTTC
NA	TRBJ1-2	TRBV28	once	CASSLDTVYYTF	TGTGCCAGCAGTTTAGACACAGTCTACTACACCTTC
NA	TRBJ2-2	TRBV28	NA	CASIPGEPETGELFF	TGTGCCAGCATCCCAGGGGAGCCGGAGACCGGGGAGCTGTTTTTT
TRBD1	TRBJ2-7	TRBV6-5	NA	CASKDREYYEQYF	TGTGCCAGCAAGGACAGGGAATACTACGAGCAGTACTTC
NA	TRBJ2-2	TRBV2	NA	CASSGQTSSTGELFF	TGTGCCAGCAGCGGGCAGACTAGTTCCACCGGGGAGCTGTTTTTT
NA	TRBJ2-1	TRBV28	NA	CASYLEGDNEQFF	TGTGCCAGCTATTTGGAAGGAGACAATGAGCAGTTCTTC
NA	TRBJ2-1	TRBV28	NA	CASNLLQVRNEQFF	TGTGCCAGCAATTTACTCCAAGTTAGAAATGAGCAGTTCTTC
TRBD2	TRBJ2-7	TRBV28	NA	CASSSRGLAGTREQYF	TGTGCCAGCAGTTCCCGGGGACTAGCGGGAACTCGAGAGCAGTACTTC
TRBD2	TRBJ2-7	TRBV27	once	CASSKIAGRPYEQYF	TGTGCCAGCAGTAAGATAGCGGGGCGCCCCTACGAGCAGTACTTC
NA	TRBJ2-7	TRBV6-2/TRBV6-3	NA	CASSSYNEQYF	TGTGCCAGCAGTAGCTATAACGAGCAGTACTTC
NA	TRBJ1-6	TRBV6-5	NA	CASSYGSGFDNSPLHF	TGTGCCAGCAGTTACGGCTCAGGATTTGATAATTCACCCCTCCACTTT